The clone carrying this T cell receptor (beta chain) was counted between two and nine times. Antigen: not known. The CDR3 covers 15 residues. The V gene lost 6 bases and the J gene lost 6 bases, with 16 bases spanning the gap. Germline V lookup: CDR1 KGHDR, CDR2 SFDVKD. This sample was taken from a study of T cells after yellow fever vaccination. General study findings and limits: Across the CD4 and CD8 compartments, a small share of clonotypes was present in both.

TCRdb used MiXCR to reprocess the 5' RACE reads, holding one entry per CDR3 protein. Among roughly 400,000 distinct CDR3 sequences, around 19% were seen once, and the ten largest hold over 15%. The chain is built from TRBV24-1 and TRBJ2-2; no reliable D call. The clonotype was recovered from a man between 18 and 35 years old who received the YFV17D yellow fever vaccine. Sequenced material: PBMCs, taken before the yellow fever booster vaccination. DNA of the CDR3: TGTGCCACCAGTACCGGACGGAACGGACCCGGGGAGCTGTTTTTT. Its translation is CATSTGRNGPGELFF.